Following are 3 T cell receptor beta chains from one sample sequenced in a study of beta chain features in type 1 diabetes. Study findings and constraints: Shortening of TCRB CDR3s, moderate but significant, appeared in all four CD4+ subsets of Type 1 diabetes patients.

The antigens of these receptors remain unknown. Investigators reverse transcribed all isolated RNA, so they sequenced expressed TCRB transcripts. The table came from immunoSEQ multiplex PCR; TCRdb's copy has only in-frame clones and leaves some out. The data contain about 370,000 clones, around 9.6% of them seen just once; the ten biggest clones take up around 0.66%. Sequenced input: central memory CD4+ T cells from blood. The receptors derive from a man aged 25 to 40 with type 1 diabetes.

This chain joins TRBV11-2 and TRBJ2-5, with a weak D call TRBD2 (6 bases). V lost 5 bases and J 5 bases, leaving 15 bases between the germline ends. Germline CDR1 is SGHAT and CDR2 is FQNNGV. The CDR3 has 14 residues. The CDR3 coding sequence is TGTGCCAGCAGCCCCGCGGGCGGGATTGAGACCCAGTACTTC. Protein sequence: CASSPAGGIETQYF.

The chain couples TRBV6-1 to TRBJ1-1, with TRBD1 as a possible D gene (6 bases). The germline gives CDR1 MNHNS, CDR2 SASEGT. V was trimmed by 5 bases and J by 5 bases, leaving 18 bases between them. There are 15 residues in the CDR3. The CDR3 region has the DNA TGTGCCAGCAGTCCCGCAGTTGGGGGCAGGACTGAAGCTTTCTTT. Protein sequence: CASSPAVGGRTEAFF.

The chain uses TRBV7-9 and TRBJ2-6; 7 bases are a match to TRBD1. The CDR3 covers 14 residues. Per germline, CDR1 SEHNR and CDR2 FQNEAQ (reference sequence). V was clipped by 7 bases and J by 2 bases; unmatched bases: 2. The CDR3 nucleotides are TGTGCCAGCAATCAGGGGGCTGGGGCCAACGTCCTGACTTTC. Encoded protein: CASNQGAGANVLTF.